Each of the 32 T cell receptor beta chains below was sequenced from the same sample in a study of blood T cell repertoires in COVID-19 (TCRdb year 2020). The library came from the immunoSEQ multiplex PCR assay. Sourced from immuneACCESS, this table was stored by TCRdb with only in-frame sequences that have V and J called. A share of the clones is absent; for the studies checked, an unresolved V gene accounts for under half, and the remainder has no known explanation. This sample holds over 200,000 clones; around nine tenths were observed only once. Around 0.72% of the sample belongs to the ten largest clones. The sequencing input was peripheral blood. The receptors were sampled from a man aged 40-50 years with acute or convalescent COVID-19.

This clone was recorded only once. This may be a read error: a much more frequent sequence differs by one nucleotide. This chain connects TRBV7-2 to TRBJ1-2; 7 bases fit TRBD1. The germline V gene encodes CDR1 SGHTA and CDR2 FQGNSA. The CDR3 length is 13 residues. V was clipped by 1 base and J by 4 bases; unmatched bases: 0. CDR3 nucleotide sequence: TGTGCCAGCAGCTTAGACAGGGGCTATGGCTACACCTTC. This gives the protein CASSLDRGYGYTF.

The chain carries TRBV19 and TRBJ2-1; 11 nucleotides match TRBD2. The ends lost 4 bases at V and 15 bases at J; junction bases unmatched: 5. CDR1 and CDR2 from the germline V gene are LNHDA and SQIVND (reference sequence). CDR3 length: 12 residues. The CDR3 DNA reads as TGTGCCAGTAGTAAACTAGCGGGAGAGGTGTTCTTC. Protein product: CASSKLAGEVFF. Combining the CDR3 with reference TRBV19 and TRBJ2-1 gives the whole variable domain DGGITQSPKYLFRKEGQNVTLSCEQNLNHDAMYWYRQDPGQGLRLIYYSQIVNDFQKGDIAEGYSVSREKKESFPLTVTSAQKNPTAFYLCASSKLAGEVFFGPGTRLTVL.

V is TRBV6-5 and J is TRBJ1-5; no reliable D call. V lost 2 bases, J lost 6 bases, and 14 bases lay in between. Germline CDR1 and CDR2: MNHEY and SVGAGI. The CDR3 loop spans 15 amino acids. The CDR3 DNA sequence: TGTGCCAGCAGTTACGGCCGAGGCGTGGGTCAGCCCCAGCATTTT. It yields the protein CASSYGRGVGQPQHF.

This rearrangement joins TRBV2 to TRBJ2-5, with 8 bases identical to TRBD1. The trim removed 6 bases at V and 2 bases at J, leaving 5 bases unmatched. Germline V gives CDR1 SNHLY, CDR2 FYNNEI. This CDR3 contains 14 residues. The CDR3 coding sequence is TGTGCCAGCAGGGACAGGGTGGGACAAGAGACCCAGTACTTC. Amino acids: CASRDRVGQETQYF.

This chain uses TRBV6-6 with TRBJ1-2; D gene unclear. Germline V gives CDR1 MNHNY, CDR2 SVGAGI (reference sequence). Trimming pared 2 bases from V and 6 bases from J, leaving 10 bases between. This CDR3 comprises 13 residues. The CDR3 loop is CASSYRERDGYTF. CDR3 sequence (DNA): TGTGCCAGCAGTTACAGGGAGCGCGATGGCTACACCTTC.

The rearrangement uses TRBV6-6 and TRBJ2-3, with 11 bases aligning to TRBD2. The CDR3 loop spans 14 amino acids. The V gene end was trimmed by 9 bases and the J gene end by 2 bases; junction bases not matched to a gene: 4. CDR1 and CDR2 from the germline V gene are MNHNY and SVGAGI (reference sequence). CDR3 nucleotide sequence: TGTGCCAGTACGGGACTAGCGGCCACAGATACGCAGTATTTT. Residues: CASTGLAATDTQYF.

V is TRBV19 and J is TRBJ2-7, with 7 bases lining up with TRBD2. The CDR3 is 16 amino acids. The J segment lost 2 bases and the V segment lost 3 bases, leaving 10 bases of the junction unmatched. Germline assignment: CDR1 LNHDA and CDR2 SQIVND (reference sequence). The CDR3 sequence: CASSMSGTDITYEQYF. The CDR3 DNA reads TGTGCCAGTAGTATGAGCGGGACGGATATTACCTACGAGCAGTACTTC.

The chain employs TRBV9 and TRBJ2-5, with D unclear. Germline CDR1 is SGDLS and CDR2 is YYNGEE. The CDR3 has 17 residues. Trimming took off 3 bases at V and 7 bases at J, with 25 bases between the two ends. The CDR3 here is CASSASPSRGSYGTQYF. The CDR3 nucleotides read TGTGCCAGCAGCGCCTCACCCTCTAGAGGCTCCTATGGGACCCAGTACTTC.

The chain employs TRBV6-2 or TRBV6-3 and TRBJ2-1; 11 bases agree with TRBD2. Trimming at V came to 2 bases and at J to 8 bases, leaving 17 bases not matched to a gene. CDR1 is MNHEY and CDR2 is SVGEGT in the germline V gene. This CDR3 comprises 19 residues. The DNA of the CDR3 is TGTGCCAGCAGTTACGAGATTACTAGCGGGAGTGGGTATGGCGATGAGCAGTTCTTC. Translated: CASSYEITSGSGYGDEQFF.

The J gene is TRBJ2-7, the V gene TRBV28; 10 bases match TRBD2. Germline V CDR1 and CDR2: MDHEN, SYDVKM. J was trimmed by 4 bases and V by 5 bases; bases with no gene match: 23. The CDR3 contains 20 residues. The CDR3 spells CASSLLIRQGVLAGEYEQYF. DNA for the CDR3: TGTGCCAGCAGTCTTCTTATCCGCCAAGGGGTTCTAGCGGGGGAGTACGAGCAGTACTTC.

Points on this clone: This specimen includes other DNA sequences encoding the same CDR3. V gene TRBV12-3 or TRBV12-4 combines with J gene TRBJ1-2, with D unresolved. The CDR3 spans 12 residues. The V end was cut by 3 bases, the J end by 4 bases, with 6 bases between. The CDR3 DNA follows: TGTGCCAGCAGTTTGGGCCCCTATGGCTACACCTTC. This translates into CASSLGPYGYTF.

The chain recombines TRBV6-5 with TRBJ1-2, with a tentative D call TRBD1 (6 bases). The germline V gene encodes CDR1 MNHEY and CDR2 SVGAGI. This CDR3 is built from 13 residues. The V end lost 6 bases, the J end lost 4 bases, and 12 bases lay between the germline ends. CDR3 region: CASSYTGSYGYTF. The CDR3 nucleotides are TGTGCCAGCAGCTACACAGGGTCCTATGGCTACACCTTC.

V usage is TRBV7-2 and J usage is TRBJ2-3, with TRBD2 matching over 7 bases. CDR3 length: 16 amino acids. The J segment lost 1 base and the V segment lost 5 bases, leaving 9 bases of the junction unmatched. Germline V CDR1 and CDR2: SGHTA, FQGNSA. CDR3: CASSPQLGGGTDTQYF. The CDR3 DNA reads as TGTGCCAGCAGCCCACAGCTTGGGGGGGGCACAGATACGCAGTATTTT.

This clone is a singleton in its sample. One end of the junction varies from germline; a read error may be responsible. V gene TRBV7-8 combines with J gene TRBJ1-5; TRBD1 matches at 10 bases. Germline V gives CDR1 SGHVS, CDR2 FQNEAQ. CDR3 length: 14 amino acids. This CDR3 reads CASGFGTGDQPQHF. The CDR3 DNA reads as TGTGCCAGCGGCTTTGGGACAGGGGACCAGCCCCAGCATTTT.

The chain recombines TRBV5-6 with TRBJ1-4, with D perhaps matching TRBD1 (6 bases). This CDR3 contains 16 residues. Trimming cost V 0 bases and J 0 bases, with 9 bases left between them. CDR1 and CDR2 (germline): SGHDT, YYEEEE. CDR3 nucleotides: TGTGCCAGCAGCTTGGGACAGGTTGCAACTAATGAAAAACTGTTTTTT. This sequence encodes CASSLGQVATNEKLFF.

The J gene is TRBJ2-3, the V gene TRBV2, with D unclear. The CDR3 runs 12 residues. V lost 5 bases to trimming and J lost 2 bases, with 5 bases between them. Germline V gene data show CDR1 as SNHLY and CDR2 as FYNNEI. Here the CDR3 reads CASSYITDTQYF. CDR3 nucleotides: TGTGCCAGCAGTTATATCACAGATACGCAGTATTTT.

The chain uses TRBV18 and TRBJ1-5; unclear D gene. The length of the CDR3 is 14 residues. Deletions cut 3 bases from V and 0 bases from J, with 6 bases between. Germline loops: CDR1 KGHSH, CDR2 LQKENI. The CDR3 here is CASSPRDSNQPQHF. CDR3 nucleotides: TGTGCCAGCTCACCTAGAGATAGCAATCAGCCCCAGCATTTT.

The J gene is TRBJ2-2, the V gene TRBV28; a weak D match, TRBD2 (5 bases). The CDR3 sequence is 16 residues long. The V and J ends lost 3 bases and 1 base respectively, with 12 bases between them. Germline V gene data show CDR1 as MDHEN and CDR2 as SYDVKM. The DNA of the CDR3 is TGTGCCAGCAGTTTCTTGAGGGTCGGGAACACCGGGGAGCTGTTTTTT. This codes for CASSFLRVGNTGELFF.

The chain joins TRBV12-1 to TRBJ2-1; the table names TRBD2, a call not compared with the DNA. TRBV12-1 is a known pseudogene. CDR3 length: 18 amino acids. This CDR3 is CASSFAHPGRGGCNEQFF. For the CDR3, the DNA is TGTGCCAGCAGCTTTGCCCATCCGGGACGGGGGGGTTGTAATGAGCAGTTCTTC.

V usage is TRBV6-5 and J usage is TRBJ1-5; TRBD1 matches at 8 bases. Germline CDR1 and CDR2: MNHEY and SVGAGI. V shed 5 bases and J 6 bases; nucleotides not matched to a gene: 9. The CDR3 is 15 amino acids. This CDR3 reads CASSPQGAAGQPQHF. The CDR3 region has the DNA TGTGCCAGCAGTCCCCAGGGGGCTGCGGGTCAGCCCCAGCATTTT.

This chain joins TRBV6-1 and TRBJ2-1, with D possibly being TRBD1 (6 bases). V gave up 2 bases and J gave up 3 bases, with 11 bases separating them. CDR3 length: 15 residues. The germline gives CDR1 MNHNS, CDR2 SASEGT. Written as DNA, the CDR3 is TGTGCCAGCAGTGAACTTGGGGGCGGCTACAATGAGCAGTTCTTC. Translation: CASSELGGGYNEQFF.

This sequence joins TRBV2 and TRBJ2-7, with 8 bases fitting TRBD1. This CDR3 has 15 amino acids. Germline assignment: CDR1 SNHLY and CDR2 FYNNEI. Trimming cost V 2 bases and J 7 bases; bases outside gene matches: 10. CDR3 loop: CASSELGQGAMEQYF. CDR3 nucleotide sequence: TGTGCCAGCAGTGAATTGGGCCAGGGGGCAATGGAGCAGTACTTC.

The chain joins TRBV30 to TRBJ2-1, with 7 nucleotides matching TRBD1. Per the germline V gene, CDR1 is GTSNPN and CDR2 is SVGIG (reference sequence). V gave up 1 base and J gave up 2 bases; unmatched junction bases: 5. The CDR3 runs 15 residues. Here the CDR3 reads CAWSARGITYNEQFF. DNA of the CDR3: TGTGCCTGGAGTGCCAGGGGGATTACCTACAATGAGCAGTTCTTC.

This clone was detected only a few times. V usage is TRBV7-2 and J usage is TRBJ2-1; 8 bases are shared with TRBD2. V was clipped by 1 base and J by 5 bases; unmatched bases: 4. Germline V gene sequence: CDR1 SGHTA, CDR2 FQGNSA. The CDR3 length is 15 residues. The chain's CDR3 is CASSLVAGTHNEQFF. The CDR3 nucleotides are TGTGCCAGCAGCTTAGTAGCGGGAACCCACAATGAGCAGTTCTTC.

This chain links TRBV29-1 with TRBJ1-1, with D possibly matching TRBD1 (5 bases). The V gene lost 4 bases and the J gene lost 8 bases, with 11 bases spanning the gap. The germline CDR1 and CDR2 sequences are SQVTM and ANQGSEA. The CDR3 length is 11 residues. CDR3 in DNA: TGCAGCGTTGGCAGGGAAGGCGAAGCTTTCTTT. It codes for CSVGREGEAFF.

The chain uses TRBV6-6 and TRBJ1-6; 10 bases are shared with TRBD1. The CDR3 runs 17 residues. CDR1 and CDR2 (germline): MNHNY, SVGAGI (reference sequence). Germline trimming cut 5 bases from V and 3 bases from J; bases unmatched to any gene: 7. The DNA of the CDR3 is TGTGCCAGCAGTCCCCGGGACAGGGGAGACTATAATTCACCCCTCCACTTT. This codes for CASSPRDRGDYNSPLHF.

In its sample, this clone was seen once. The CDR3 reads CASSIYQSGGARTQYF. The CDR3 DNA follows: TGTGCCAGTAGTATCTACCAGAGCGGGGGGGCCCGGACGCAGTATTTT. The chain has TRBV19 and TRBJ2-3; 10 positions match TRBD2. The trim removed 3 bases at V and 9 bases at J, leaving 12 bases unmatched. CDR3 length: 16 residues. Germline loops: CDR1 LNHDA, CDR2 SQIVND (reference sequence).

This chain joins TRBV10-1 and TRBJ2-7, with D possibly TRBD1 on 5 matching bases. The V end was cut by 3 bases, the J end by 2 bases, with 11 bases between. In germline, CDR1 is WNHNN, CDR2 SYGVQD (reference sequence). This CDR3 is 14 amino acids long. The CDR3 DNA sequence: TGCGCCAGCAGTGACGGCAGGGTTACCTACGAGCAGTACTTC. Protein: CASSDGRVTYEQYF.

This chain links TRBV9 with TRBJ1-2; D may be TRBD1 (5 bases). V was cut by 4 bases and J by 5 bases, with 18 bases left in between. Looked up from germline, CDR1 is SGDLS and CDR2 is YYNGEE. The CDR3 totals 15 residues. In nucleotides, the CDR3 is TGTGCCAGCAGCCTTCAGGGTTCTTTGGTTTATGGCTACACCTTC. Encoded protein: CASSLQGSLVYGYTF.

The gene calls are TRBV7-9 and TRBJ2-3; 8 bases map to TRBD2. This CDR3 comprises 19 residues. The junction had 19 bases not matched to a gene; V was cut back by 5 bases and J by 3 bases. The V gene's germline CDR1 is SEHNR and CDR2 FQNEAQ (reference sequence). The CDR3 is CASSDGPLREGRKTDTQYF. The DNA of the CDR3 is TGTGCCAGCAGCGATGGTCCCCTCCGGGAGGGCCGGAAGACAGATACGCAGTATTTT.

This clone was seen a handful of times. The chain links TRBV6-2 or TRBV6-3 to TRBJ2-7, with D unclear. This CDR3 region has 11 residues. CDR1 is MNHEY and CDR2 is SVGEGT in the germline V gene. The V end was cut by 5 bases, the J end by 3 bases, with 5 bases between. CDR3 loop: CASSPFYEQYF. In nucleotides, the CDR3 is TGTGCCAGCAGTCCATTCTACGAGCAGTACTTC.

This chain connects TRBV27 to TRBJ2-5; TRBD2 matches 8 bases. The CDR3 runs to 15 residues. V lost 2 bases, J lost 5 bases, and 7 bases stayed unmatched. CDR1 and CDR2 from the germline V gene are MNHEY and SMNVEV (reference sequence). CDR3 sequence: CASSLASGFHETQYF. The CDR3 DNA reads as TGTGCCAGCAGTTTAGCTAGCGGGTTTCACGAGACCCAGTACTTC.